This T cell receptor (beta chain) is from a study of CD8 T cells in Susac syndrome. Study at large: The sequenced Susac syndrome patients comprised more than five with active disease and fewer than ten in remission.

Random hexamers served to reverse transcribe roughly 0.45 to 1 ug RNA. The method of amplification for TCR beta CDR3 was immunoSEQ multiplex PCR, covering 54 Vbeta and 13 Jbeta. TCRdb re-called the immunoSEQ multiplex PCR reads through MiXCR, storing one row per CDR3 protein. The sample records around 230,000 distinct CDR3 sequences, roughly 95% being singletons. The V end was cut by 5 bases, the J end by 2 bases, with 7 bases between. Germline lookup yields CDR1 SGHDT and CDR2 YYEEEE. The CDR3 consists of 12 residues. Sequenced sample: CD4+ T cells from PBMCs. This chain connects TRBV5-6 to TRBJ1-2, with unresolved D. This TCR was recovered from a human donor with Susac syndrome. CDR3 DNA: TGTGCCAGCAGTGGTCAGAACTATGGCTACACCTTC. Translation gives CASSGQNYGYTF.